What follows are 26 T cell receptor beta chains derived from one specimen sequenced in a study of T-cell memory formation after mild COVID-19. TCRdb fed the 5' RACE reads into MiXCR, producing one record per CDR3 protein. The sample holds around 410,000 distinct CDR3 sequences, 23% seen once. Sequences were obtained from PBMCs or a T cell subset sorted from them (not recorded which). The receptors originated from an adult woman who had mild COVID-19 (a few samples of this study predate the infection). Cell type and time point are not known.

The CDR3 sequence is CASSDGPGAFF. CDR3 bases: TGTGCCAGCAGCGACGGCCCGGGAGCTTTCTTT. V is TRBV6-5 and J is TRBJ1-1; D is uncertain. Germline CDR1 reads MNHEY; CDR2 reads SVGAGI. V gave up 6 bases and J gave up 10 bases, with 12 bases separating them. This CDR3 has 11 residues.

This chain connects TRBV5-5 to TRBJ2-7, with 9 bases matching TRBD1. J gave up 2 bases and V 4 bases, and 7 bases lay outside the gene matches. This CDR3 region has 15 residues. Per the germline V gene, CDR1 is SGHKS and CDR2 is YYEKEE (reference sequence). The CDR3 here is CASSPRDRETYEQYF. CDR3 nucleotides: TGTGCCAGCAGCCCCAGGGACAGGGAAACCTACGAGCAGTACTTC.

The chain uses TRBV27 and TRBJ2-1, with TRBD1 matching over 10 bases. The CDR3 spans 14 residues. Per germline, CDR1 MNHEY and CDR2 SMNVEV (reference sequence). Trimming took 6 bases from V and 6 from J; bases not matched to a gene: 5. This chain's CDR3 is CASSRDRGINEQFF. The DNA of the CDR3 is TGTGCCAGCAGCCGGGACAGGGGAATCAATGAGCAGTTCTTC.

The chain is built from TRBV4-2 and TRBJ2-3, with 9 positions matching TRBD2. This CDR3 has 18 residues. V was pared by 3 bases and J by 0 bases, with 10 bases of the junction left unmatched. Germline CDR1 and CDR2: LGHNA and YNFKEQ. The CDR3 here is CASSQLKTGLASTDTQYF. As DNA, the CDR3 is TGTGCCAGCAGCCAGCTAAAAACGGGACTAGCTAGCACAGATACGCAGTATTTT.

The chain joins TRBV6-5 to TRBJ2-1; unclear D gene. The CDR3 is 14 amino acids. Per the germline V gene, CDR1 is MNHEY and CDR2 is SVGAGI. The V end was cut by 0 bases, the J end by 10 bases, with 13 bases between. CDR3 loop: CASSYSFRPIEQFF. The CDR3 DNA reads TGTGCCAGCAGTTACTCGTTCAGGCCGATAGAGCAGTTCTTC.

This clonotype was detected only a few times. The chain recombines TRBV29-1 with TRBJ2-1; 11 nucleotides align to TRBD2. Germline loops: CDR1 SQVTM, CDR2 ANQGSEA. This CDR3 spans 17 amino acids. The V segment lost 6 bases and the J segment 5 bases; nucleotides outside the gene matches: 15. CDR3 DNA sequence: TGCAGCGTCCGATACACTTCCGGGACTAGCGGAAACAATGAGCAGTTCTTC. Its protein product is CSVRYTSGTSGNNEQFF.

This clonotype was seen repeatedly, ten times or more. The chain uses TRBV12-3 or TRBV12-4 and TRBJ2-1, with 12 nucleotides matching TRBD1. This CDR3 has 14 amino acids. The V and J ends lost 3 bases and 9 bases, in that order; junction bases with no gene match: 3. The CDR3 spells CASSFGTGGSEQFF. The CDR3 DNA is TGTGCCAGCAGTTTCGGGACAGGGGGCAGTGAGCAGTTCTTC.

This clonotype was detected a few times. V and J are TRBV7-6 and TRBJ2-3; TRBD1 aligns across 7 bases. Germline values: CDR1 SGHVS, CDR2 FNYEAQ. The CDR3 is made up of 16 amino acids. V shed 5 bases and J 2 bases; nucleotides not matched to a gene: 10. CDR3 coding DNA: TGTGCCAGCAGCGCAGGGGGACACACCTACACAGATACGCAGTATTTT. This gives the protein CASSAGGHTYTDTQYF.

This chain links TRBV7-3 with TRBJ1-1; no clear D gene. Germline-derived CDR1 and CDR2 are SGHTA and FQGTGA. The V and J ends lost 0 bases and 1 base respectively, with 9 bases between them. The CDR3 contains 15 residues. Here the CDR3 reads CASSLTRAGNTEAFF. The CDR3 DNA reads as TGTGCCAGCAGCTTAACGCGGGCGGGGAACACTGAAGCTTTCTTT.

The chain carries TRBV12-3 or TRBV12-4 and TRBJ1-1, with 8 nucleotides matching TRBD1. The trim removed 5 bases at V and 11 bases at J, leaving 10 bases unmatched. The CDR3 sequence is 13 residues long. CDR3 region: CASSPGQGEAAFF. Here the CDR3 DNA reads TGTGCCAGCAGTCCCGGACAGGGCGAGGCGGCTTTCTTT.

This clonotype was observed a handful of times. The chain links TRBV7-6 to TRBJ2-5; tentative D call: TRBD1 (6 bases). The CDR3 spans 16 residues. Germline values: CDR1 SGHVS, CDR2 FNYEAQ. V lost 1 base, J lost 1 base, and 13 bases lay in between. The CDR3 protein is CASSLELWTAQETQYF. CDR3 sequence (DNA): TGTGCCAGCAGCTTAGAGCTCTGGACAGCCCAAGAGACCCAGTACTTC.

This clonotype was observed a handful of times. J is TRBJ2-3 and V is TRBV12-3 or TRBV12-4; TRBD2 is a possible D gene (5 bases). CDR3 length equals 15 residues. Trimming cost V 5 bases and J 9 bases, with 21 bases left between them. This chain's CDR3 is CASSLEQATGMTQYF. The CDR3 DNA sequence: TGTGCCAGCAGTCTAGAGCAGGCCACGGGGATGACGCAGTATTTT.

This rearrangement joins TRBV7-6 to TRBJ2-2; D unclear. The V and J ends lost 4 bases and 6 bases respectively, with 15 bases between them. The CDR3 contains 15 residues. The germline V gene encodes CDR1 SGHVS and CDR2 FNYEAQ. The CDR3 coding sequence is TGTGCCAGCAGCTCGCCTGAGATTGGGGCCGGGGAGCTGTTTTTT. Its protein is CASSSPEIGAGELFF.

The genes are TRBV11-3 and TRBJ1-1; TRBD1 is a possible D gene (5 bases). V lost 8 bases and J lost 0, with 10 bases in between. The CDR3 is 13 amino acids. CDR1 is SGHNT, CDR2 YENEEA, per germline. The CDR3 coding sequence is TGTGCCAGCGGGACCGACGTGAACACTGAAGCTTTCTTT. Translated: CASGTDVNTEAFF.

The V and J genes are TRBV7-2 and TRBJ1-1, with 7 nucleotides matching TRBD1. Germline V gives CDR1 SGHTA, CDR2 FQGNSA. The trim removed 1 base at V and 4 bases at J, leaving 6 bases unmatched. This CDR3 region has 15 residues. The CDR3 coding sequence is TGTGCCAGCAGCTTAGGTTACAGGGGCACCACTGAAGCTTTCTTT. Amino acid sequence: CASSLGYRGTTEAFF.

The rearrangement joins TRBV5-1 to TRBJ2-1; 9 bases are a match to TRBD1. Losses at the gene ends were 3 bases for V and 8 bases for J; bases not matched to a gene: 9. Germline CDR1 reads SGHRS; CDR2 reads YFSETQ. The CDR3 loop spans 15 amino acids. The CDR3 reads CASSYRDRDFDEQFF. The CDR3 coding sequence is TGCGCCAGCAGCTACCGGGACAGGGATTTCGATGAGCAGTTCTTC.

The gene calls are TRBV13 and TRBJ1-4, with D unresolved. Trimming shortened V by 4 bases and J by 6 bases, and 6 bases separated the two germline ends. Germline CDR1 is PRHDT and CDR2 is FYEKMQ (reference sequence). This CDR3 is built from 12 residues. The CDR3 is CASSSLHEKLFF. The CDR3 DNA is TGTGCCAGCAGCTCCCTCCATGAAAAACTGTTTTTT.

The chain combines TRBV7-9 with TRBJ2-1; perhaps TRBD2 as D (7 bases). The CDR3 extends over 13 amino acids. Germline values: CDR1 SEHNR, CDR2 FQNEAQ (reference sequence). Trimming shortened V by 1 base and J by 9 bases, and 10 bases separated the two germline ends. CDR3 residues: CASSLGRGAEQFF. The DNA of the CDR3 is TGTGCCAGCAGCTTAGGACGGGGGGCTGAGCAGTTCTTC. The complete variable domain, with remaining parts taken from reference TRBV7-9 and TRBJ2-1, reads DTGVSQNPRHKITKRGQNVTFRCDPISEHNRLYWYRQTLGQGPEFLTYFQNEAQLEKSRLLSDRFSAERPKGSFSTLEIQRTEQGDSAMYLCASSLGRGAEQFFGPGTRLTVL.

The rearrangement joins TRBV15 to TRBJ1-5; a possible D gene is TRBD1 (6 bases). In germline, CDR1 is LNHNV, CDR2 YYDKDF (reference sequence). Trimming removed 0 bases from V and 7 bases from J, with 13 bases in between. This CDR3 is 15 amino acids long. Here the CDR3 reads CATSREFRGYQPQHF. CDR3 coding DNA: TGTGCCACCAGCAGAGAATTCAGGGGATACCAGCCCCAGCATTTT.

This chain links TRBV4-3 with TRBJ1-2, with a possible D match to TRBD1 (5 bases). Germline CDR1 and CDR2: LGHNA and YSLEER. The CDR3 spans 18 residues. V shed 3 bases and J shed 4 bases, with 24 bases lying between them. The CDR3 sequence: CASSQNRQSPSFGYGYTF. The CDR3 DNA sequence: TGCGCCAGCAGCCAGAACCGACAGTCCCCCTCCTTCGGCTATGGCTACACCTTC.

This clonotype appeared a few times. The CDR3 protein is CASSPGGTVNTEAFF. For the CDR3, the DNA is TGTGCCAGCAGCCCGGGGGGTACAGTGAACACTGAAGCTTTCTTT. This chain connects TRBV7-2 to TRBJ1-1; a weak D match, TRBD1 (5 bases). This CDR3 contains 15 residues. In germline, CDR1 is SGHTA, CDR2 FQGNSA. V was trimmed by 5 bases and J by 0 bases, leaving 13 bases between them.

V usage is TRBV9 and J usage is TRBJ2-2, with D possibly being TRBD2 (6 bases). This CDR3 comprises 15 residues. The V end was cut by 4 bases, the J end by 6 bases, with 16 bases between. The germline V gene has CDR1 SGDLS and CDR2 YYNGEE. This CDR3 is CASSSGGRVAGELFF. As DNA, the CDR3 is TGTGCCAGCAGCTCCGGGGGACGGGTCGCCGGGGAGCTGTTTTTT.

This clonotype was observed a handful of times. This chain joins TRBV12-3 or TRBV12-4 and TRBJ1-1, with D possibly TRBD1 on 6 matching bases. The CDR3 contains 15 residues. V dropped 5 bases and J dropped 5 bases, with 18 bases sitting between them. The CDR3 DNA reads TGTGCCAGCAGTGGGCCGGACAGTAGGTATACTGAAGCTTTCTTT. It encodes CASSGPDSRYTEAFF.

The chain is built from TRBV4-1 and TRBJ2-7; TRBD1 matches 9 bases. The germline V gene encodes CDR1 MGHRA and CDR2 YSYEKL. CDR3 length: 17 residues. With 3 bases clipped from V and 0 bases from J, the junction kept 9 bases outside the gene matches. The CDR3 loop is CASSHNTPGQGSYEQYF. CDR3 in DNA: TGCGCCAGCAGCCATAACACACCGGGACAGGGCTCCTACGAGCAGTACTTC.

This clonotype has just one count. The chain combines TRBV10-3 with TRBJ2-7; D unresolved. The CDR3 spans 15 residues. Germline CDR1 is ENHRY and CDR2 is SYGVKD. V lost 1 base and J 3 bases, leaving 13 bases between the germline ends. CDR3 nucleotide sequence: TGTGCCATCAGTGAGTATGGGCCCTTTCACTACGAGCAGTACTTC. It is translated as CAISEYGPFHYEQYF.

This clonotype came up a few times. The chain employs TRBV4-1 and TRBJ1-4; D not resolved. The germline V gene has CDR1 MGHRA and CDR2 YSYEKL. With 1 base removed from V and 5 bases from J, the gap between germline ends came to 8 bases. The CDR3 extends over 14 amino acids. For the CDR3, the DNA is TGCGCCAGCAGCCAAGCCCCGGCGAATGAAAAACTGTTTTTT. This translates into CASSQAPANEKLFF.